This is a list of T cell receptor beta chains from one sample in a study of CD8 T cells in ankylosing spondylitis. One entry per CDR3 protein, called by TCRdb with MiXCR from the 5' RACE reads. Of 340,000 or so distinct CDR3 sequences in the sample, approximately 14% were seen once. Sequencing input: blood, either unsorted or a sorted T cell fraction (not recorded which). These receptors were obtained from a male donor with ankylosing spondylitis or in good health (not recorded which). Each CDR3 is given with its conserved first and last residue. The D gene is left open where the match is weak. Clone size is shown for a subset of rows, as once, few, many or a class of expanded clone.

NA	TRBV18	NA	TRBJ2-7	TGTGCCAGCTCACCACCGGTTGGAACCTACGAGCAGTACTTC	CASSPPVGTYEQYF
NA	TRBV6-5	NA	TRBJ2-7	TGTGCCAGCAGTTACAGGGACAACCTAGTTATCCACGAGCAGTACTTC	CASSYRDNLVIHEQYF
TRBD1	TRBV13	NA	TRBJ1-1	TGTGCCAGCAGCTCGGCGACAGGGTGGGGAAACACTGAAGCTTTCTTT	CASSSATGWGNTEAFF
TRBD1	TRBV12-3/TRBV12-4	few	TRBJ2-7	TGTGCCAGCAGCCCCACCGGGACAGGTAAAAACGAGCAGTACTTC	CASSPTGTGKNEQYF
TRBD2	TRBV4-2	few	TRBJ2-3	TGTGCCAGCAGCCCAATCCTAGCGGGGGGGCCAGGCGCAGATACGCAGTATTTT	CASSPILAGGPGADTQYF
TRBD1	TRBV5-1	NA	TRBJ1-1	TGCGCCAGCAGCCGACAGGGGATTGAAGCTTTCTTT	CASSRQGIEAFF
NA	TRBV20-1	many	TRBJ1-1	TGCAGTGCTAGACCCTCCCAGGGGAACACTGAAGCTTTCTTT	CSARPSQGNTEAFF
TRBD1	TRBV20-1	many	TRBJ1-5	TGCAGTGCTAGGGCGACAGGGCCAAGCAATCAGCCCCAGCATTTT	CSARATGPSNQPQHF
NA	TRBV5-1	once	TRBJ2-2	TGCGCCAGCAGCTCCCTGTTGGGGACCGGGGAGCTGTTTTTT	CASSSLLGTGELFF
TRBD2	TRBV13	NA	TRBJ2-2	TGTGCCAGCAGCTTAGTGGTAGCGGGAGAGACCGGGGAGCTGTTTTTT	CASSLVVAGETGELFF
NA	TRBV20-1	few	TRBJ2-7	TGCAGTGCTAGAACCCACTCCTACGAGCAGTACTTC	CSARTHSYEQYF
TRBD2	TRBV7-9	NA	TRBJ2-5	TGTGCCAGCAGCTTGACTAGCGTTACAGGACAGACCCAGTACTTC	CASSLTSVTGQTQYF
NA	TRBV3-1	once	TRBJ2-2	TGTGCCAGCAGCCAAGGGTCTGAAGTCGGGGAGCTGTTTTTT	CASSQGSEVGELFF
TRBD1	TRBV27	few	TRBJ2-5	TGTGCCAGCAGTTCCCCGGGGACAGCTAACCAAGAGACCCAGTACTTC	CASSSPGTANQETQYF
NA	TRBV4-1	NA	TRBJ1-2	TGCGCCAGCAGCCAAGGGCGTATTCGGGGTCATGGCTACACCTTC	CASSQGRIRGHGYTF
NA	TRBV12-3/TRBV12-4	few	TRBJ2-1	TGTGCCAGCAGCTACCTTAGCGGAGGGGCCAATGAGCAGTTCTTC	CASSYLSGGANEQFF
TRBD1	TRBV2	many	TRBJ1-1	TGTGCCAGCAGTGGGGGGACAGACACTGAAGCTTTCTTT	CASSGGTDTEAFF
TRBD1	TRBV20-1	few	TRBJ2-3	TGCAGTGCCGAGGACAGGGGATATGGGACATCCACAGATACGCAGTATTTT	CSAEDRGYGTSTDTQYF
NA	TRBV12-3/TRBV12-4	few	TRBJ2-2	TGTGCCAGCAGTTTGAGGACGAACACCGGGGAGCTGTTTTTT	CASSLRTNTGELFF
TRBD2	TRBV20-1	many	TRBJ2-3	TGCAGCGCAGCGGGAGGAACAGATACGCAGTATTTT	CSAAGGTDTQYF
TRBD2	TRBV12-3/TRBV12-4	NA	TRBJ2-3	TGTGCCAGCAGTTTCGCGGGGGGGCCATCAGATACGCAGTATTTT	CASSFAGGPSDTQYF
NA	TRBV7-2	NA	TRBJ2-5	TGTGCCAGCAGCCTGACGCCTGGACTAGGGGGAGAGACCCAGTACTTC	CASSLTPGLGGETQYF
NA	TRBV12-3/TRBV12-4	few	TRBJ2-2	TGTGCCAGCAGAGAGACGAACACCGGGGAGCTGTTTTTT	CASRETNTGELFF
TRBD1	TRBV5-1	NA	TRBJ1-6	TGCGCCAGCAGCTCCAGGGGGTGGGATTCACCCCTCCACTTT	CASSSRGWDSPLHF
TRBD2	TRBV7-9	few	TRBJ2-1	TGTGCCAGCAGCCGAGTGACCGGGACTAGCGGGAGTAATGAGCAGTTCTTC	CASSRVTGTSGSNEQFF
NA	TRBV20-1	NA	TRBJ2-7	TGCAGTGCTCGACTCAGGGATAGGTACGAGCAGTACTTC	CSARLRDRYEQYF
NA	TRBV7-9	many	TRBJ2-5	TGTGCCAGCAGCTTCCCGGGGTCAGAGACCCAGTACTTC	CASSFPGSETQYF
NA	TRBV9	NA	TRBJ2-2	TGTGCCAGCAATGCGTTAGGAACCGGGGAGCTGTTTTTT	CASNALGTGELFF
NA	TRBV5-1	many	TRBJ1-5	TGCGCCAGCAGCGACGGCCCCGGCCAGCCCCAGCATTTT	CASSDGPGQPQHF
TRBD2	TRBV14	many	TRBJ2-3	TGTGCCAGCAGCCCCCGGGACTATCGCACAGATACGCAGTATTTT	CASSPRDYRTDTQYF
TRBD2	TRBV19	few	TRBJ2-7	TGTGCCAGTAGTCGGGGAGGGTACGAGCAGTACTTC	CASSRGGYEQYF
NA	TRBV4-1	NA	TRBJ2-5	TGCGCCAGCAGCCAAGATCGAGGGCGAGGAGAGACCCAGTACTTC	CASSQDRGRGETQYF
NA	TRBV5-1	NA	TRBJ2-2	TGCGCCAGCAAAAAGGGGGTTGGCAGTAACACCGGGGAGCTGTTTTTT	CASKKGVGSNTGELFF
NA	TRBV18	few	TRBJ2-7	TGTGCCAGCTCACCACCTACAGTCAACGAGCAGTACTTC	CASSPPTVNEQYF
NA	TRBV12-3/TRBV12-4	few	TRBJ2-7	TGTGCCAGCAGTCTTCCCGTGGGAGAGCAGTACTTC	CASSLPVGEQYF
NA	TRBV5-1	NA	TRBJ1-1	TGCGCCAGCAGCTTGGTACCGGAGAAGATGAACACTGAAGCTTTCTTT	CASSLVPEKMNTEAFF
TRBD1	TRBV12-3/TRBV12-4	NA	TRBJ1-3	TGTGCCAGCAGCGGCGACAGGGGGTTTGGAAACACCATATATTTT	CASSGDRGFGNTIYF
TRBD2	TRBV7-2	NA	TRBJ2-5	TGTGCCAGCAGCTTAGGGGGACTAGAAGGGGAGACCCAGTACTTC	CASSLGGLEGETQYF
TRBD1	TRBV29-1	few	TRBJ2-6	TGCAGCGTCTACCACCCGGGACAGGGGGCTGGTGGGGCCAACGTCCTGACTTTC	CSVYHPGQGAGGANVLTF
NA	TRBV20-1	few	TRBJ1-6	TGCAGTGCGAGGGACACTTTCATTTCACCCCTCCACTTT	CSARDTFISPLHF
NA	TRBV7-8	few	TRBJ2-1	TGTGCCAGCACTGGCTACAATGAGCAGTTCTTC	CASTGYNEQFF
TRBD1	TRBV29-1	NA	TRBJ2-5	TGCAGCGTTGAACTTCCGAGGGGGCCGGCGGAGACCCAGTACTTC	CSVELPRGPAETQYF
NA	TRBV5-1	NA	TRBJ2-3	TGCGCCAGCAGCTTGGCCGGGCCCCAAACAGATACGCAGTATTTT	CASSLAGPQTDTQYF
NA	TRBV20-1	NA	TRBJ2-5	TGCAGTGCTAGAGATGGGTCCCAGTACTTC	CSARDGSQYF
NA	TRBV5-1	NA	TRBJ2-1	TGCGCCAGCAGCTTGGTGCCAGGGATGGAGGCTTACAATGAGCAGTTCTTC	CASSLVPGMEAYNEQFF
TRBD1	TRBV29-1	few	TRBJ2-7	TGCAGCGTTGAAGGGGTGTGGGGCCAGGGGGACTACGAGCAGTACTTC	CSVEGVWGQGDYEQYF
NA	TRBV20-1	NA	TRBJ1-2	TGCAGTGCTTCAACAGGGATCGGAGGCTACACCTTC	CSASTGIGGYTF
TRBD2	TRBV5-1	few	TRBJ2-5	TGCGCCAGCAGAGGGACTAGCAGAAACCAAGAGACCCAGTACTTC	CASRGTSRNQETQYF
NA	TRBV5-1	few	TRBJ2-6	TGCGCCAGCAGCGGTGTTGGGGACCTCTCTGGGGCCAACGTCCTGACTTTC	CASSGVGDLSGANVLTF
NA	TRBV29-1	NA	TRBJ1-1	TGCAGCGTTGAAGATCGTACTAACACTGAAGCTTTCTTT	CSVEDRTNTEAFF
NA	TRBV20-1	NA	TRBJ2-6	TGCAGTGCCGCCCCCTCCGGGGCCAACGTCCTGACTTTC	CSAAPSGANVLTF
TRBD2	TRBV20-1	NA	TRBJ2-7	TGCAGTGCTAGAGAGCCGGGACTAGCGGGGTATCGTAACGAGCAGTACTTC	CSAREPGLAGYRNEQYF
NA	TRBV5-1	NA	TRBJ2-7	TGCGCCAGCAGCATATTCCGTCCAGGGGCCCCCTACGAGCAGTACTTC	CASSIFRPGAPYEQYF
NA	TRBV27	few	TRBJ1-3	TGTGCCAGCAGGGAGAGTGATGGAAACACCATATATTTT	CASRESDGNTIYF
NA	TRBV20-1	many	TRBJ1-4	TGCAGTTATTCCATCCAGTCAGGGATTACCGAAAAACTGTTTTTT	CSYSIQSGITEKLFF
NA	TRBV4-2	few	TRBJ2-7	TGTGCCAGCAGCCAAGAATCCACCGTGTTTTCTGGCGAGCAGTACTTC	CASSQESTVFSGEQYF
NA	TRBV6-5	few	TRBJ2-7	TGTGCCAGCAGTTACAGGGCTAGCCCGGGGGACGAGCAGTACTTC	CASSYRASPGDEQYF